Shown below are 15 T cell receptor beta chains from a single sample sequenced in a study of graft-versus-host responses after intestinal transplantation. No cognate antigen is known for these TCRs. Generated by immunoSEQ multiplex PCR, the TCRdb table keeps only in-frame clones and is missing some. Of 50,000 or so clones in the sample, approximately 91% were seen once. This material consisted of unstimulated CD4+ T cells sorted from spleen or lymph node cells, taken before transplant. These receptors were taken from a human donor who was the organ donor for an intestinal transplant.

The chain carries TRBV7-2 and TRBJ2-1, with 14 bases aligning to TRBD2. Germline V gene sequence: CDR1 SGHTA, CDR2 FQGNSA. There are 16 residues in the CDR3. V shed 3 bases, J shed 8 bases, and the junction held 6 bases outside the gene matches. Here the CDR3 DNA reads TGTGCCAGCAGCTTGCGACTAGCGGGAGGGGGGGATGAGCAGTTCTTC. It translates to CASSLRLAGGGDEQFF.

The J gene is TRBJ2-2, the V gene TRBV7-3, with TRBD2 matching 8 bases. Germline trimming cut 0 bases from V and 1 base from J; bases unmatched to any gene: 4. Germline values: CDR1 SGHTA, CDR2 FQGTGA. This CDR3 has 17 amino acids. The CDR3 nucleotides are TGTGCCAGCAGCTTAACAACTAGCGGAATGAACACCGGGGAGCTGTTTTTT. Translated, it gives CASSLTTSGMNTGELFF.

The rearrangement uses TRBV18 and TRBJ2-7; 12 bases are shared with TRBD2. The CDR3 contains 15 residues. The germline V gene encodes CDR1 KGHSH and CDR2 LQKENI. V was pared by 4 bases and J by 1 base, with 2 bases of the junction left unmatched. CDR3 residues: CASSLGLAGSYEQYF. For the CDR3, the DNA is TGTGCCAGCTCACTTGGACTAGCGGGATCCTACGAGCAGTACTTC.

V is TRBV19 and J is TRBJ2-1; TRBD2 aligns across 8 bases. Losses at the gene ends were 3 bases for V and 6 bases for J; bases not matched to a gene: 7. Germline V gives CDR1 LNHDA, CDR2 SQIVND (reference sequence). CDR3 length: 15 amino acids. CDR3 coding DNA: TGTGCCAGTAGTATCCGGGAGGGCGAAGGCAATGAGCAGTTCTTC. Translated: CASSIREGEGNEQFF.

This chain joins TRBV28 and TRBJ2-5; 7 nucleotides match TRBD1. CDR1 MDHEN and CDR2 SYDVKM come from the germline V gene. V trimming: 3 bases; J trimming: 5 bases; junction bases outside the gene matches: 9. CDR3 length equals 15 residues. The CDR3 DNA reads TGTGCCAGCAGTTTGAAACAGGGGTTAAGGGAGACCCAGTACTTC. This sequence encodes CASSLKQGLRETQYF.

This clone was observed once. This chain links TRBV5-6 with TRBJ1-2; D ambiguous. CDR3 length: 12 residues. CDR1 and CDR2 (germline): SGHDT, YYEEEE. V gave up 6 bases and J gave up 5 bases, with 11 bases separating them. The DNA for the CDR3 is TGTGCCAGCACCGGGGATCCTTATGGCTACACCTTC. Translation: CASTGDPYGYTF.

The sample holds one count of this clone. The V and J genes are TRBV9 and TRBJ2-1; D gene uncertain. The CDR3 consists of 16 residues. The germline gives CDR1 SGDLS, CDR2 YYNGEE. Deletions cut 1 base from V and 2 bases from J, with 13 bases between. The CDR3 reads CASSVRAVNTYNEQFF. For the CDR3, the DNA is TGTGCCAGCAGCGTAAGGGCGGTAAACACCTACAATGAGCAGTTCTTC.

The CDR3: CASSSGWDNSPLHF. The CDR3 DNA follows: TGTGCCAGCAGTTCAGGGTGGGACAATTCACCCCTCCACTTT. The chain employs TRBV28 and TRBJ1-6; D possibly corresponds to TRBD1 (5 bases). V lost 4 bases to trimming and J lost 7 bases, with 11 bases between them. This CDR3 comprises 14 residues. Germline loops: CDR1 MDHEN, CDR2 SYDVKM.

J is TRBJ1-2 and V is TRBV7-9, with D possibly matching TRBD1 (5 bases). This CDR3 is 13 amino acids long. V lost 5 bases, J lost 3 bases, and 10 bases lay in between. Germline V lookup: CDR1 SEHNR, CDR2 FQNEAQ (reference sequence). The CDR3 is CASSPRTYYGYTF. The CDR3 nucleotides read TGTGCCAGCAGCCCTCGGACATACTATGGCTACACCTTC.

The V gene is TRBV9, the J gene TRBJ1-2; 7 bases match TRBD1. J was trimmed by 4 bases and V by 4 bases; bases with no gene match: 4. The CDR3 loop spans 13 amino acids. The germline V gene encodes CDR1 SGDLS and CDR2 YYNGEE. CDR3 in amino acids: CASSPRQGYGYTF. CDR3 nucleotide sequence: TGTGCCAGCAGCCCACGACAGGGCTATGGCTACACCTTC.

V gene TRBV4-3 combines with J gene TRBJ2-4; TRBD2 agrees at 12 bases. There are 18 residues in the CDR3. The germline V gene encodes CDR1 LGHNA and CDR2 YSLEER. With 1 base clipped from V and 1 base from J, the junction kept 5 bases outside the gene matches. CDR3 region: CASSQALAGGPAKNIQYF. For the CDR3, the DNA is TGCGCCAGCAGCCAAGCTCTAGCGGGAGGGCCGGCCAAAAACATTCAGTACTTC.

CDR3 region: CASSLLTGGEDTEAFF. In DNA form, the CDR3 reads TGTGCCAGCAGCTTACTGACAGGGGGCGAGGACACTGAAGCTTTCTTT. The chain links TRBV7-3 to TRBJ1-1, with TRBD1 matching over 10 bases. CDR1 and CDR2 from the germline V gene are SGHTA and FQGTGA. V lost 2 bases and J lost 3; bases outside the gene matches: 6. CDR3 length: 16 amino acids.

This clone was recorded only once. The chain recombines TRBV4-2 with TRBJ2-3; D perhaps matches TRBD2 (5 bases). V was trimmed by 4 bases and J by 2 bases, leaving 10 bases between them. This CDR3 region has 14 residues. CDR1 is LGHNA, CDR2 YNFKEQ, per germline. The DNA of the CDR3 is TGTGCCAGCAGCCCCCGGGAAACCACAGATACGCAGTATTTT. Translated, it gives CASSPRETTDTQYF.

The chain is built from TRBV28 and TRBJ1-2, with TRBD1 as a possible D gene (6 bases). The germline V and J ends were trimmed by 3 bases and 2 bases, with 7 bases remaining between them. CDR1 and CDR2 from the germline V gene are MDHEN and SYDVKM. The CDR3 extends over 13 amino acids. In DNA, the CDR3 is TGTGCCAGCAGTTTGGGACAAAACTATGGCTACACCTTC. It is translated as CASSLGQNYGYTF.

This chain connects TRBV4-2 to TRBJ2-2, with D tentatively TRBD2 (5 bases). CDR1 and CDR2 from the germline V gene are LGHNA and YNFKEQ. The germline V and J ends were trimmed by 2 bases and 1 base, with 8 bases remaining between them. This CDR3 is built from 15 residues. The CDR3 DNA follows: TGTGCCAGCAGCCAACAAGCGGAGAACACCGGGGAGCTGTTTTTT. Translation gives CASSQQAENTGELFF.